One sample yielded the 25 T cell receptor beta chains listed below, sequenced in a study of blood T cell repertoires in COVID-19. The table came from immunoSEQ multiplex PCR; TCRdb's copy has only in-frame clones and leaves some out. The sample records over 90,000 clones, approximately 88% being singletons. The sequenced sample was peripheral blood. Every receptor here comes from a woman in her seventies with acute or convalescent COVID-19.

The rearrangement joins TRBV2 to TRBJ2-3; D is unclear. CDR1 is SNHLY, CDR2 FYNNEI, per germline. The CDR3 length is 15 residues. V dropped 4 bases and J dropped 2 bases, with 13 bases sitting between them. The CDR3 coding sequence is TGTGCCAGCAGTGGGTCGGTCCGCCCCACAGATACGCAGTATTTT. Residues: CASSGSVRPTDTQYF.

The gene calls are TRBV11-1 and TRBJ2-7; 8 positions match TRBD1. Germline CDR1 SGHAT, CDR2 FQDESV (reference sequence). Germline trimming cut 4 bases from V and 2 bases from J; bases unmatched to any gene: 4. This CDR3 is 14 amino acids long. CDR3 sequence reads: CASSWGTGAYEQYV. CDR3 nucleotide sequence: TGTGCCAGCAGCTGGGGGACAGGCGCCTACGAGCAGTACGTC.

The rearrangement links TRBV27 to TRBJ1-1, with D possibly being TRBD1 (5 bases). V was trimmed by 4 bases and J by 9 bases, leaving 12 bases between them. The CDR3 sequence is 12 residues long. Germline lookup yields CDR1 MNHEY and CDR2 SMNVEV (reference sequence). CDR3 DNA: TGTGCCAGCAGTTCCACTTTGGGGCAAGCTTTCTTT. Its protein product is CASSSTLGQAFF.

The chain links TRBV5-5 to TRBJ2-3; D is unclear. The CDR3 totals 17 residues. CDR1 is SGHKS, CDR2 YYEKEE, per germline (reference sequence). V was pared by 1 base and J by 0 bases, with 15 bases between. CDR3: CASSLSWRSSSTDTQYF. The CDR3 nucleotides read TGTGCCAGCAGCTTGAGTTGGCGGAGCTCTAGCACAGATACGCAGTATTTT. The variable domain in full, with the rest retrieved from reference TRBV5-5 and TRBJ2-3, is DAGVTQSPTHLIKTRGQQVTLRCSPISGHKSVSWYQQVLGQGPQFIFQYYEKEERGRGNFPDRFSARQFPNYSSELNVNALLLGDSALYLCASSLSWRSSSTDTQYFGPGTRLTVL.

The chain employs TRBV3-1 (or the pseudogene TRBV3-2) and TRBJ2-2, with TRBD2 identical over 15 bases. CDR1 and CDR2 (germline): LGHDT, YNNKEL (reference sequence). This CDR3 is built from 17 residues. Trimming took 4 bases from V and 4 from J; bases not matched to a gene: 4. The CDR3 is CASSRTSGGARTGELFF. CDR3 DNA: TGTGCCAGCAGCCGGACTAGCGGGGGGGCCCGCACCGGGGAGCTGTTTTTT.

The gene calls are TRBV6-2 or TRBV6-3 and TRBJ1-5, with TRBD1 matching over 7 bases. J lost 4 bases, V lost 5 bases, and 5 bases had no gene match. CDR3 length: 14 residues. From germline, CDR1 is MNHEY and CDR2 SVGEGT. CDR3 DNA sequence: TGTGCCAGCAGTAGGGACAGCCTTAATCAGCCCCAGCATTTT. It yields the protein CASSRDSLNQPQHF.

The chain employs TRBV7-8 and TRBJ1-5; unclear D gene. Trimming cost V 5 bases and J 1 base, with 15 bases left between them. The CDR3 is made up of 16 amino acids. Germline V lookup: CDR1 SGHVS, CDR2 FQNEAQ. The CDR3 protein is CASSPYPLNSNQPQHF. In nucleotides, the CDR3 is TGTGCCAGCAGCCCCTATCCCCTAAACAGCAATCAGCCCCAGCATTTT.

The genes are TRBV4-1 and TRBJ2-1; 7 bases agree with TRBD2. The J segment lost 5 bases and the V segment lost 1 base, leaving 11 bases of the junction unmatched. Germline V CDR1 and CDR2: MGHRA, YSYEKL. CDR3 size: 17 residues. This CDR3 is CASSQGRAVAGHNEQFF. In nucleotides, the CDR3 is TGCGCCAGCAGCCAAGGCAGGGCGGTAGCGGGTCACAATGAGCAGTTCTTC.

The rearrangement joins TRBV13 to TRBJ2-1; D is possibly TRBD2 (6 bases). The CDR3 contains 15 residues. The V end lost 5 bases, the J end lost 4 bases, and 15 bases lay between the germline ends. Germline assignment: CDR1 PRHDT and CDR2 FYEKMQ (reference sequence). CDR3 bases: TGTGCCAGCAGCGCCCCAGAGCGGGCGTACAATGAGCAGTTCTTC. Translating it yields CASSAPERAYNEQFF.

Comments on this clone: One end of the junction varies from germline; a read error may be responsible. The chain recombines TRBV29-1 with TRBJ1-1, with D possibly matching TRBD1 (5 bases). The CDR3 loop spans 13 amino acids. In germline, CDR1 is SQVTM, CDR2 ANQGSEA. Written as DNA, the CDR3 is TGCAGCGTGAAATTCCGGCAGGACACCGAAGCTTTCTTT. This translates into CSVKFRQDTEAFF.

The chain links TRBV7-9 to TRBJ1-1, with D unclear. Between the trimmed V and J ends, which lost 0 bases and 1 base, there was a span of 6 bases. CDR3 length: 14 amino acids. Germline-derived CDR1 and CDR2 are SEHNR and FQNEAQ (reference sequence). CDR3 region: CASSLARENTEAFF. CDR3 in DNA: TGTGCCAGCAGCTTAGCTCGGGAGAACACTGAAGCTTTCTTT.

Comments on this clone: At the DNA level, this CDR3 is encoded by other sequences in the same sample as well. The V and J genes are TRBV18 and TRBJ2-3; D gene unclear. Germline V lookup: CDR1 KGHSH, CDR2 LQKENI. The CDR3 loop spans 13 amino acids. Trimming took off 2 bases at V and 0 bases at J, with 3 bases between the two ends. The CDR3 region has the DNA TGTGCCAGCTCACCATCAAGCACAGATACGCAGTATTTT. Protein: CASSPSSTDTQYF. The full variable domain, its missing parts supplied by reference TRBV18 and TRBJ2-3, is NAGVMQNPRHLVRRRGQEARLRCSPMKGHSHVYWYRQLPEEGLKFMVYLQKENIIDESGMPKERFSAEFPKEGPSILRIQQVVRGDSAAYFCASSPSSTDTQYFGPGTRLTVL.

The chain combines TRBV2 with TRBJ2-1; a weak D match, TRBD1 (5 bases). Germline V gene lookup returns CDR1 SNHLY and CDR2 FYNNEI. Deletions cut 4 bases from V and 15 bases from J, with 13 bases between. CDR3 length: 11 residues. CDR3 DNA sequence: TGTGCCAGCAGTGGCCCGAACAGGCGGTTCTTC. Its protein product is CASSGPNRRFF.

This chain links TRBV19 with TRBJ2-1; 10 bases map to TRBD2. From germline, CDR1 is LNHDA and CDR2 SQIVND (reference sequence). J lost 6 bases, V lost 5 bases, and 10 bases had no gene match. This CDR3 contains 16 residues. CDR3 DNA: TGTGCCAGTAGTGCCCGACTAGCGGGCCTTAGCAATGAGCAGTTCTTC. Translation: CASSARLAGLSNEQFF.

CDR3 region: CASTKSGEGNYYGYTF. CDR3 nucleotide sequence: TGTGCCAGTACTAAATCAGGGGAGGGGAACTACTATGGCTACACCTTC. The chain links TRBV19 to TRBJ1-2, with D maybe TRBD1 (6 bases). Trimming cost V 7 bases and J 3 bases, with 21 bases left between them. CDR1 and CDR2 (germline): LNHDA, SQIVND (reference sequence). The CDR3 is 16 residues long. The full variable domain, rest sourced from reference TRBV19 and TRBJ1-2, is DGGITQSPKYLFRKEGQNVTLSCEQNLNHDAMYWYRQDPGQGLRLIYYSQIVNDFQKGDIAEGYSVSREKKESFPLTVTSAQKNPTAFYLCASTKSGEGNYYGYTFGSGTRLTVV.

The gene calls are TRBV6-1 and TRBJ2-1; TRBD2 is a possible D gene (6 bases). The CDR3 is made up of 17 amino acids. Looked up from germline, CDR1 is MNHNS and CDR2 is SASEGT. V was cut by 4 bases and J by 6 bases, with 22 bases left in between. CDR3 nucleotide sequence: TGTGCCAGCAGTGGGGGGACTCCGGGACTCGCACCCAATGAGCAGTTCTTC. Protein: CASSGGTPGLAPNEQFF.

CDR3 DNA sequence: TGCGCCAGCAGAAAAACAGGGGGCATCACTGAAGCTTTCTTT. Its translation is CASRKTGGITEAFF. The V and J genes are TRBV5-1 and TRBJ1-1; 9 nucleotides agree with TRBD1. CDR3 length: 14 residues. J lost 4 bases, V lost 5 bases, and 6 bases had no gene match. Looked up from germline, CDR1 is SGHRS and CDR2 is YFSETQ.

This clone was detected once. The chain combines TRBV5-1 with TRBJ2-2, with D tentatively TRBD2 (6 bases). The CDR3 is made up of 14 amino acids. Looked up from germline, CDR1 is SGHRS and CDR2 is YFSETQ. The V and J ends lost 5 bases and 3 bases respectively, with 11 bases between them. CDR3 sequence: CASRRDSYTGELFF. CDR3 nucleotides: TGCGCCAGCAGGCGGGACTCTTACACCGGGGAGCTGTTTTTT.

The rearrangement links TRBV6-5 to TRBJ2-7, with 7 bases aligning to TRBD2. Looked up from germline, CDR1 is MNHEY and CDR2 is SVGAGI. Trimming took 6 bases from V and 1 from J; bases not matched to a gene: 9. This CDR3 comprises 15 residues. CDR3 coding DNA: TGTGCCAGCAGGGCCGGGGGAGGGCGGTCCTACGAGCAGTACGTC. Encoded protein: CASRAGGGRSYEQYV.

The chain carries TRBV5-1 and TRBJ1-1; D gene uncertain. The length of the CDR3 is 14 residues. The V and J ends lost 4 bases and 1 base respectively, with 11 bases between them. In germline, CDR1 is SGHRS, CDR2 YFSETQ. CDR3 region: CASSDWPRNTEAFF. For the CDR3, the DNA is TGCGCCAGCAGCGATTGGCCCAGGAACACTGAAGCTTTCTTT.

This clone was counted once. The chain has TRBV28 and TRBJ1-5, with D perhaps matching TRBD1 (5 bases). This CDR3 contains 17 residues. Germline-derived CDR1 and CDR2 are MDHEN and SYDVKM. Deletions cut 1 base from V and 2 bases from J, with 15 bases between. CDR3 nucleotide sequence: TGTGCCAGCAGTTTATTTTCGGGGGTCAAGGGCAATCAGCCCCAGCATTTT. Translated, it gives CASSLFSGVKGNQPQHF.

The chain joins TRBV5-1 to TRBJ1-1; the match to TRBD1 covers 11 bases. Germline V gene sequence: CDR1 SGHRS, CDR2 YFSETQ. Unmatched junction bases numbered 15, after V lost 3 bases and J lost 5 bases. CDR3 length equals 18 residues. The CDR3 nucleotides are TGCGCCAGCAGCTCCCGATCCGGGACAGGGGGTGGTGGGACTGAAGCTTTCTTT. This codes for CASSSRSGTGGGGTEAFF.

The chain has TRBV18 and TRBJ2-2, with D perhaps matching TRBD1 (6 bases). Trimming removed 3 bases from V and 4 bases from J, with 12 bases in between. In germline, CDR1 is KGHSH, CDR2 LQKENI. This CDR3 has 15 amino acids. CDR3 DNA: TGTGCCAGCTCACCCCAGGGGCCCCGCACCGGGGAGCTGTTTTTT. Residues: CASSPQGPRTGELFF.

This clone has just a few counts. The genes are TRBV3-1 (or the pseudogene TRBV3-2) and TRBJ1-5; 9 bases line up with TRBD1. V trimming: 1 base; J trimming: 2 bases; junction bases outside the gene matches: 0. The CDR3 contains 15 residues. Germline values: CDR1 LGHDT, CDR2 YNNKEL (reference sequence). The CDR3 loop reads CASSQGQGGNQPQHF. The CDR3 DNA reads TGTGCCAGCAGCCAAGGACAGGGGGGCAATCAGCCCCAGCATTTT.

CDR3 sequence: CATSVPRGGSIHEQYF. DNA of the CDR3: TGTGCCACCAGCGTTCCAAGGGGCGGGAGTATCCACGAGCAGTACTTC. The V gene is TRBV15, the J gene TRBJ2-7; 7 bases are shared with TRBD2. This CDR3 spans 16 amino acids. In germline, CDR1 is LNHNV, CDR2 YYDKDF (reference sequence). The trim removed 5 bases at V and 5 bases at J, leaving 15 bases unmatched.